This TCR beta chain was found in a study of T cell responses to AZD1222 COVID-19 vaccine (dated by TCRdb to the early 2020s). Concerning the study at large: AZD1222 recipients whose second dose came at about 4 weeks and those whose second dose came at about 12 weeks were combined into one group, since spike-specific TCR depth and breadth did not differ between the two schedules. A total of under 250 trial participants underwent TCR sequencing, of whom some 200 had received two doses of AZD1222 and 26 had received two doses of the MenACWY control vaccine. Enrollment into the trials was organized by age into subgroups of 18-55, 56-69 and 70-plus years, and those subgroups contained approximately 150, 30 and 60 TCR-sequenced participants, respectively.

Regarding this clone: This receptor's antigen is unknown. The sample holds no much larger clone one base away, and base qualities are not on file.

Interpreted using the paper, the time point label stands for: baseline before first vaccination. Vaccinee samples were obtained from the UK trials COV001 and COV002, which included a single-blind randomized controlled phase 2/3 trial of AZD1222 (ChAdOx1 nCoV-19) in healthy adults. For TCRbeta chain sequencing, PBMC samples were collected from trial participants at day 0 and at day 28 after the second dose. Study-wide conclusions, independent of this receptor: In the small 56-69-year group, the increase in depth fell short of significance, most likely because of low power. Vaccine-associated CD4 TCRs spanned the whole spike protein, with dominant responses in regions 160-218 and 743-854. Conclusions about previously exposed vaccinees are limited, since just a handful of AZD1222 recipients were seropositive for SARS-CoV-2 at baseline. Because no samples from the day 14 peak response were available, repertoires could be characterized only after the peak T cell response. Participants were mostly white British, with more females than males. The authors suggested clonal diversity may have been underestimated. Spike-specific TCR breadth and depth rose significantly after two AZD1222 doses compared with day 0 and with MenACWY recipients. Reportedly, close to half of the unique spike-specific TCRs recognized epitopes lying outside the regions that are mutated in the B.1.351 and B.1.1.7 variants.

The CDR3 regions of human TCRbeta chains were subjected to immunosequencing. The study's processing was this. TCRs in the repertoires were matched against a reference library of SARS-CoV-2-specific TCRs that had been generated with the MIRA antigen-specificity platform. Breadth meant the fraction of unique TCRs that were SARS-CoV-2-associated, whereas depth meant the fraction of total T cells that were SARS-CoV-2-associated. Using the MIRA data, each spike-specific TCR was assigned both to the spike region to which the TCR was reactive and to a CD4 or CD8 class. Log10-transformed breadth and depth values were compared by one-way ANOVA with Sidak's multiple comparisons tests. TCRdb took this table from immuneACCESS and kept in-frame rearrangements with V and J called. Such tables lack part of the clones; where checked against another copy, unresolved V genes explain under half of the gap, and the rest is unexplained. D and trimming come from the DNA, and the V and J calls and clone size come from that table. The sample has 130,000 to 150,000 clones on record, approximately 89% of them singletons. The leading ten clones occupy approximately 5% of the sample.

Trimming costs V 2 bases and J 4 bases, and their ends lie 9 bases apart. Counted from cysteine to phenylalanine, this CDR3 has 15 amino acids. The retained sequence is limited to the CDR3, 45 bases, with the frame set at the first base. CDR1 is given as LNHDA and CDR2 as SQIVND, both from the germline V gene (reference sequence). The starting material was peripheral blood, obtained on day 0 of AZD1222 vaccination. This chain is built from TRBV19 and TRBJ2-6; D gene: possibly TRBD1, on 5 matching bases. The receptor's source is an adult in good health. CDR3 region: CASSIMGHGANVLTF. The sequenced DNA is TGTGCCAGTAGTATAATGGGGCACGGGGCCAACGTCCTGACTTTC.